The 10 T cell receptor beta chains below come from one sample, sequenced in a study of blood T cell repertoires in COVID-19. TCRdb keeps only in-frame clones here, not all; method: immunoSEQ multiplex PCR. The table has about 300,000 clones, about nine tenths seen once. The sequencing input was PBMCs or T cells enriched from blood (not recorded which). Source of these receptors: a woman aged 18 to 35 who had recovered from COVID-19.

V and J are TRBV2 and TRBJ2-7; D is perhaps TRBD1 (5 bases). The CDR3 totals 13 residues. The germline V and J ends were trimmed by 6 bases and 1 base, with 10 bases remaining between them. Germline V lookup: CDR1 SNHLY, CDR2 FYNNEI. Here the CDR3 reads CASRPDMSYEQYF. Here the CDR3 DNA reads TGTGCCAGCAGACCGGACATGTCCTACGAGCAGTACTTC.

The V and J genes are TRBV7-2 and TRBJ1-4; no reliable D call. CDR1 and CDR2 (germline): SGHTA, FQGNSA. CDR3 length: 13 amino acids. V was clipped by 8 bases and J by 4 bases, with 11 bases between them. The CDR3 nucleotides are TGTGCCAGCCGATCGGAGTTTAATGAAAAACTGTTTTTT. Protein product: CASRSEFNEKLFF.

This rearrangement joins TRBV19 to TRBJ1-4; no firm D call. Trimming left V 2 bases short and J 9 bases short, with 22 bases between. This CDR3 has 17 residues. Germline loops: CDR1 LNHDA, CDR2 SQIVND (reference sequence). CDR3 sequence reads: CASSIPAGLTRTKKLFF. Written as DNA, the CDR3 is TGTGCCAGTAGTATACCGGCTGGACTAACCCGGACGAAAAAACTGTTTTTT.

J is TRBJ1-4 and V is TRBV5-1, with a possible D match to TRBD1 (6 bases). The germline V gene encodes CDR1 SGHRS and CDR2 YFSETQ. Trimming shortened V by 0 bases and J by 4 bases, and 13 bases separated the two germline ends. The CDR3 length is 16 residues. Here the CDR3 reads CASSLDTGPINEKLFF. In DNA form, the CDR3 reads TGCGCCAGCAGCTTGGATACAGGGCCAATTAATGAAAAACTGTTTTTT.

This clone was detected only a few times. The V call is TRBV28, the J call TRBJ2-7; 13 positions match TRBD2. The CDR3 consists of 15 residues. Germline CDR1 reads MDHEN; CDR2 reads SYDVKM. V gave up 6 bases and J gave up 6 bases; unmatched junction bases: 8. CDR3 sequence reads: CASRQGGTSGIEQYF. Here the CDR3 DNA reads TGTGCCAGCAGGCAAGGGGGGACTAGCGGGATCGAGCAGTACTTC.

Regarding this clone: This sample also contains other DNA sequences that code for the same CDR3. J is TRBJ1-1 and V is TRBV5-1; D is ambiguous. The V end was cut by 0 bases, the J end by 1 base, with 7 bases between. This CDR3 is built from 14 residues. Germline CDR1 and CDR2: SGHRS and YFSETQ. The CDR3 DNA reads as TGCGCCAGCAGCTTGGATCCGGGGAACACTGAAGCTTTCTTT. This gives the protein CASSLDPGNTEAFF.

Details on this clone: This CDR3 is also generated by other DNA sequences in the sample. The J gene is TRBJ1-5, the V gene TRBV6-1; no firm D call. Germline CDR1 reads MNHNS; CDR2 reads SASEGT. Trimming took 2 bases from V and 2 from J, leaving 13 bases between them. CDR3 size: 16 residues. Here the CDR3 reads CASSETGGSGNQPQHF. The CDR3 bases are TGTGCCAGCAGTGAAACGGGAGGAAGCGGCAATCAGCCCCAGCATTTT.

This clone came up a few times. The rearrangement uses TRBV12-5 and TRBJ2-7; possible D gene TRBD2, 6 bases. CDR3 length: 16 amino acids. Germline V lookup: CDR1 LGHNT, CDR2 FRNRAP. In DNA, the CDR3 is TGTGCACTCAGGGCCGGGCTAGCGCCCAGCTCCTACGAGCAGTACTTC. As protein: CALRAGLAPSSYEQYF.

The chain combines TRBV12-3 or TRBV12-4 with TRBJ1-1; the D is unclear. The CDR3 is 13 amino acids. V was trimmed by 4 bases and J by 0 bases, leaving 6 bases between them. CDR3 region: CASSYLVNTEAFF. CDR3 DNA: TGTGCCAGCAGTTACCTAGTGAACACTGAAGCTTTCTTT.

The gene calls are TRBV30 and TRBJ1-6; 9 bases map to TRBD1. Germline V gene sequence: CDR1 GTSNPN, CDR2 SVGIG (reference sequence). V was pared by 1 base and J by 8 bases, with 12 bases of the junction left unmatched. This CDR3 region has 17 residues. The chain's CDR3 is CAWSASRTGVTYSPLHF. The CDR3 DNA is TGTGCCTGGAGTGCTTCAAGGACAGGGGTAACGTATTCACCCCTCCACTTT.